Listed below are T cell receptor beta chains from one sample, sequenced in a study of T cells in Graves' hyperthyroidism and ophthalmopathy. Using its own MiXCR run on the multiplex PCR reads, TCRdb lists one record per CDR3 protein. The table has around 300,000 distinct CDR3 sequences, approximately 13% seen once. Sequencing was performed on blood. These receptors all stem from a woman aged 40 to 49 with Graves' hyperthyroidism. Each CDR3 is given with its conserved first and last residue. The order of the fields is V gene, J gene, D gene, clone size, CDR3 protein, CDR3 DNA. The D gene is left open where the match is weak. Clone size, where shown, is once, few, many, or a class for clones that have expanded.

TRBV5-4	TRBJ1-5	-	-	CASSRAGEGNQPQHF	TGTGCCAGCAGCCGGGCGGGGGAAGGCAATCAGCCCCAGCATTTT
TRBV28	TRBJ1-1	-	many	CASSDWATEAFF	TGTGCCAGCAGTGACTGGGCCACTGAAGCTTTCTTT
TRBV6-2/TRBV6-3	TRBJ2-7	-	many	CASSYGRGGKDEQYF	TGTGCCAGCAGTTACGGCCGAGGTGGAAAGGACGAGCAGTACTTC
TRBV11-2	TRBJ2-3	-	many	CASSDTTDTQYF	TGTGCCAGCAGCGACACCACAGATACGCAGTATTTT
TRBV11-1	TRBJ2-2	TRBD2	many	CASSYGLAGGNTGELFF	TGTGCCAGCAGCTATGGACTAGCGGGAGGTAACACCGGGGAGCTGTTTTTT
TRBV6-6	TRBJ2-3	-	many	CASSYVGRATDTQYF	TGTGCCAGCAGTTACGTCGGGAGAGCGACAGATACGCAGTATTTT
TRBV20-1	TRBJ1-3	-	-	CSASGRGGSGNTIYF	TGCAGTGCTAGCGGAAGGGGCGGCTCTGGAAACACCATATATTTT
TRBV6-2/TRBV6-3	TRBJ2-2	-	many	CASSPDPNTGELFF	TGTGCCAGCAGCCCGGACCCGAACACCGGGGAGCTGTTTTTT
TRBV7-9	TRBJ2-2	TRBD2	-	CASQLAGATGELFF	TGTGCCAGCCAACTAGCGGGAGCGACCGGGGAGCTGTTTTTT
TRBV7-2	TRBJ1-3	-	many	CASSFISTVSARNTIYF	TGTGCCAGCAGCTTTATATCGACAGTCAGCGCGAGAAACACCATATATTTT
TRBV20-1	TRBJ1-2	-	many	CSAWEDGYTF	TGCAGTGCTTGGGAGGATGGCTACACCTTC
TRBV20-1	TRBJ2-1	TRBD2	many	CGGLAGVDEQFF	TGCGGTGGATTAGCGGGAGTCGATGAGCAGTTCTTC
TRBV6-1	TRBJ2-3	TRBD2	many	CASSYVGGSGTDTQYF	TGTGCCAGCAGTTACGTTGGCGGGAGTGGCACAGATACGCAGTATTTT
TRBV7-2	TRBJ2-1	-	many	CASSLTNYNEQFF	TGTGCCAGCAGCTTAACTAACTACAATGAGCAGTTCTTC
TRBV4-1	TRBJ2-7	TRBD2	-	CASSQGRASGKYEQYF	TGCGCCAGCAGCCAAGGGAGGGCTAGCGGGAAATACGAGCAGTACTTC
TRBV27	TRBJ2-6	TRBD1	many	CASSSTGAGANVLTF	TGTGCCAGCAGTTCGACAGGGGCTGGGGCCAACGTCCTGACTTTC
TRBV7-2	TRBJ2-3	-	many	CASSSGRPSTDTQYF	TGTGCCAGCAGCTCGGGGCGACCTAGCACAGATACGCAGTATTTT
TRBV28	TRBJ1-2	-	once	CASRVNNYGYTF	TGTGCCAGCAGGGTGAATAACTATGGCTACACCTTC
TRBV5-1	TRBJ1-2	-	many	CASSPDGDYGYTF	TGCGCCAGCAGCCCGGACGGAGACTATGGCTACACCTTC
TRBV28	TRBJ2-1	-	many	CASSINEQFF	TGTGCCAGCAGCATCAATGAGCAGTTCTTC
TRBV27	TRBJ2-3	TRBD2	many	CASSLRLAGTYTDTQYF	TGTGCCAGCAGTCTCAGACTAGCGGGGACTTACACAGATACGCAGTATTTT
TRBV28	TRBJ1-5	-	few	CASSLSPGSNQPQHF	TGTGCCAGCAGTTTATCCCCCGGCTCGAATCAGCCCCAGCATTTT
TRBV2	TRBJ1-1	-	many	CASSDRLRTEAFF	TGTGCCAGCAGTGATAGGCTTCGCACTGAAGCTTTCTTT
TRBV28	TRBJ1-5	-	many	CASSLYGNQPQHF	TGTGCCAGCAGTTTATACGGGAATCAGCCCCAGCATTTT
TRBV7-9	TRBJ2-1	-	many	CASSFSSHEQFF	TGTGCCAGCAGCTTTTCCTCACATGAGCAGTTCTTC
TRBV28	TRBJ1-2	-	many	CASSFPGQLPGGNYGYTF	TGTGCCAGCAGTTTCCCGGGCCAGCTTCCGGGGGGTAACTATGGCTACACCTTC
TRBV4-2	TRBJ2-3	TRBD2	many	CASSQEGLAATDTQYF	TGTGCCAGCAGCCAAGAGGGACTAGCGGCCACAGATACGCAGTATTTT
TRBV27	TRBJ1-5	-	many	CASSFQDGDQPQHF	TGTGCCAGCAGTTTCCAGGACGGGGATCAGCCCCAGCATTTT
TRBV7-8	TRBJ1-1	-	many	CASSDGSRTYTEAFF	TGTGCCAGCAGCGACGGTAGCAGGACTTATACTGAAGCTTTCTTT
TRBV4-1	TRBJ2-2	-	-	CASSQDRGSGGELFF	TGCGCCAGCAGCCAAGACCGAGGGAGTGGTGGGGAGCTGTTTTTT
TRBV25-1	TRBJ2-5	-	few	CASSEWVKETQYF	TGTGCCAGCAGTGAATGGGTGAAAGAGACCCAGTACTTC
TRBV6-2/TRBV6-3	TRBJ2-6	-	-	CASSYRRVTGSGANVLTF	TGTGCCAGCAGTTACCGCCGAGTGACAGGCTCTGGGGCCAACGTCCTGACTTTC
TRBV6-1	TRBJ2-3	TRBD2	-	CASIPSGESTDTQYF	TGTGCCAGCATCCCTAGCGGGGAAAGCACAGATACGCAGTATTTT
TRBV5-1	TRBJ1-4	-	-	CASTLGRFSNEKLFF	TGCGCCAGCACCTTGGGAAGGTTTTCTAATGAAAAACTGTTTTTT
TRBV13	TRBJ2-7	-	-	CASSGRIYEQYF	TGTGCCAGCAGTGGGCGGATCTACGAGCAGTACTTC
TRBV28	TRBJ2-3	TRBD2	many	CASSLLMGRGGTDTQYF	TGTGCCAGCAGTTTACTAATGGGCCGGGGGGGCACAGATACGCAGTATTTT
TRBV4-1	TRBJ1-2	-	many	CASSQESVWYGYTF	TGCGCCAGCAGCCAAGAAAGTGTTTGGTATGGCTACACCTTC
TRBV20-1	TRBJ2-2	-	-	CSARGPNLGDGELFF	TGCAGTGCTAGAGGACCGAACCTGGGGGACGGGGAGCTGTTTTTT
TRBV6-1	TRBJ2-3	-	many	CASSESWGQDTQYF	TGTGCCAGCAGTGAATCGTGGGGACAAGATACGCAGTATTTT
TRBV7-8	TRBJ1-6	-	many	CASTYRVPYNSPLHF	TGTGCCAGCACCTACAGGGTTCCCTATAATTCACCCCTCCACTTT
TRBV6-1	TRBJ2-1	-	many	CASSELQEIYNEQFF	TGTGCCAGCAGTGAACTACAGGAGATTTACAATGAGCAGTTCTTC
TRBV10-3	TRBJ2-5	-	many	CAISEYSGSEETQYF	TGTGCCATCAGTGAGTACAGCGGGTCGGAGGAGACCCAGTACTTC
TRBV2	TRBJ1-6	-	many	CASSRRLSWNSPLHF	TGTGCCAGCAGTCGCCGCCTGTCCTGGAACTCACCCCTCCACTTT
TRBV11-3	TRBJ2-1	TRBD1	few	CASSTTGGDEQFF	TGTGCCAGCAGTACGACAGGGGGCGATGAGCAGTTCTTC
TRBV28	TRBJ2-2	TRBD2	many	CASSPGTSSAGELFF	TGTGCCAGCAGTCCCGGGACTAGCTCGGCCGGGGAGCTGTTTTTT
TRBV18	TRBJ1-3	-	many	CASSPQGAGNTIYF	TGTGCCAGCTCACCACAGGGGGCTGGAAACACCATATATTTT
TRBV3-1	TRBJ2-2	TRBD2	few	CASSQLAGFTNTGELFF	TGTGCCAGCAGCCAACTAGCGGGATTTACGAACACCGGGGAGCTGTTTTTT
TRBV6-1	TRBJ1-1	TRBD1	many	CASRAPGTGVTEAFF	TGTGCCAGCAGGGCGCCAGGGACAGGGGTCACTGAAGCTTTCTTT
TRBV20-1	TRBJ1-6	-	many	CSAREDSNNSPLHF	TGCAGTGCTAGAGAGGACAGTAATAATTCACCCCTCCACTTT
TRBV18	TRBJ1-5	TRBD1	many	CASSGTAYSNQPQHF	TGTGCCAGCTCCGGGACAGCGTATAGCAATCAGCCCCAGCATTTT
TRBV3-1	TRBJ2-6	-	few	CASSQDNSGSGANVLTF	TGTGCCAGCAGCCAAGATAACAGCGGCTCTGGGGCCAACGTCCTGACTTTC